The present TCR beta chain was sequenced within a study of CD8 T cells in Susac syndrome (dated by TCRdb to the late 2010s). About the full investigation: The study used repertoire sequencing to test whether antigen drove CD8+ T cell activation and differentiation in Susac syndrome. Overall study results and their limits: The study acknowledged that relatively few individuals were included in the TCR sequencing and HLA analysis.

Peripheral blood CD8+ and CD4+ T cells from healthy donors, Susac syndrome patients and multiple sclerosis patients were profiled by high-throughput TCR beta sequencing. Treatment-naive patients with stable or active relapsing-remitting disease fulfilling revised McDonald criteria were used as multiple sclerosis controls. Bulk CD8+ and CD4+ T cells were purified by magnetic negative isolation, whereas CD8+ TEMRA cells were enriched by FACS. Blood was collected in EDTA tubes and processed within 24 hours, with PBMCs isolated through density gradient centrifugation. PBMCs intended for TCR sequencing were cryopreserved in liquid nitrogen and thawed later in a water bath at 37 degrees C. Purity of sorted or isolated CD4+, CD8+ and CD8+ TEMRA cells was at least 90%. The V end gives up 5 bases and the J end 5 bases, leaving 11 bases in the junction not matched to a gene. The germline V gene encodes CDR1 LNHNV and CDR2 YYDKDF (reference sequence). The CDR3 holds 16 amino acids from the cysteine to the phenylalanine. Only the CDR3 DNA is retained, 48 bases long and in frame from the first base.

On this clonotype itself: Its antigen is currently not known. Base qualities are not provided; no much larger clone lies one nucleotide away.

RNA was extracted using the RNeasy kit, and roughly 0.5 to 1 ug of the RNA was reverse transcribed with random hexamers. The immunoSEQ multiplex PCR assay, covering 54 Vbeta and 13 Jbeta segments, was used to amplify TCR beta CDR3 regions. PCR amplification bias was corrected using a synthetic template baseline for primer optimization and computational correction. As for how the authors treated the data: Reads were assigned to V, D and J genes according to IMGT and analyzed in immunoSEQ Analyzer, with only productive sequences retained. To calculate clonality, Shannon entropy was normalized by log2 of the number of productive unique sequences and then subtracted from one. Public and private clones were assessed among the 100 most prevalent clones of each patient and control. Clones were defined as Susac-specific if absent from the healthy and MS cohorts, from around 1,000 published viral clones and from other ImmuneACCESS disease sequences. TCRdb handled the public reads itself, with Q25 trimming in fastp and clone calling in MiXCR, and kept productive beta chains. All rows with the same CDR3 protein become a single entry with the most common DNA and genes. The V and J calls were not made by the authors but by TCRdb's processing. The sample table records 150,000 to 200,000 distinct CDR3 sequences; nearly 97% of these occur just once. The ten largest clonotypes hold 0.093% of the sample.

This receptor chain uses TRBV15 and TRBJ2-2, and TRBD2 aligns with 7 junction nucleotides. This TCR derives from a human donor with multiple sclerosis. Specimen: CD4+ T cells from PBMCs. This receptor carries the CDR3 CATSPTVLGGTGELFF. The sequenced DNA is TGTGCCACCAGCCCTACGGTGCTCGGGGGGACCGGGGAGCTGTTTTTT.